The 12 T cell receptor beta chains listed next were all sequenced from one sample in a study of PD-L1 blockade in urothelial cancer. Repertoires were generated with immunoSEQ multiplex PCR, while TCRdb's copy carries only in-frame clones and drops some. The sample shows roughly 67,000 clones, around 85% of them seen only once. Time point meaning: pretreatment peripheral blood. Sample: PBMCs, taken around atezolizumab (anti-PD-L1) treatment. The receptors originated from a man aged 55 to 70 with urothelial cancer.

V usage is TRBV5-4 and J usage is TRBJ1-6, with D possibly TRBD1 on 6 matching bases. V gave up 4 bases and J gave up 4 bases, with 9 bases separating them. The CDR3 covers 14 residues. Per germline, CDR1 SGHNT and CDR2 YYREEE (reference sequence). The CDR3 coding sequence is TGTGCCAGCAGCGAGGGGGATTATAATTCACCCCTCCACTTT. Protein product: CASSEGDYNSPLHF.

This clone was seen a single time. The chain uses TRBV7-6 and TRBJ2-2; TRBD1 might be the D (5 bases). The CDR3 contains 16 residues. Germline lookup yields CDR1 SGHVS and CDR2 FNYEAQ. Trimming removed 7 bases at V and 1 base at J, with 16 bases between. The CDR3 reads CASTQGDTQNTGELFF. The CDR3 DNA is TGTGCCAGCACCCAAGGGGATACTCAGAACACCGGGGAGCTGTTTTTT. Drawing the rest from reference TRBV7-6 and TRBJ2-2, the complete variable domain is GAGVSQSPRYKVTKRGQDVALRCDPISGHVSLYWYRQALGQGPEFLTYFNYEAQQDKSGLPNDRFSAERPEGSISTLTIQRTEQRDSAMYRCASTQGDTQNTGELFFGEGSRLTVL.

The sample holds one count of this clone. This chain joins TRBV7-2 and TRBJ1-1; possible D gene TRBD1, 5 bases. The germline gives CDR1 SGHTA, CDR2 FQGNSA. Trimming pared 3 bases from V and 1 base from J, leaving 6 bases between. CDR3 length equals 13 residues. The CDR3 nucleotides read TGTGCCAGCAGCTTCGGGGGGAACACTGAAGCTTTCTTT. This encodes CASSFGGNTEAFF.

This chain uses TRBV10-3 with TRBJ2-3, with 7 bases aligning to TRBD2. Germline loops: CDR1 ENHRY, CDR2 SYGVKD. CDR3 size: 12 residues. Losses at the gene ends were 6 bases for V and 5 bases for J; bases not matched to a gene: 2. CDR3 sequence: CAISWGGDTQYF. The CDR3 coding sequence is TGTGCCATCAGCTGGGGGGGAGATACGCAGTATTTT.

This chain uses TRBV2 with TRBJ1-2; a weak D match, TRBD1 (5 bases). CDR3 size: 15 residues. V lost 4 bases and J 11 bases, leaving 23 bases between the germline ends. The germline gives CDR1 SNHLY, CDR2 FYNNEI. For the CDR3, the DNA is TGTGCCAGCAGTGCCCCAGGACACCCTATGAGCTTTTACACCTTC. Its translation: CASSAPGHPMSFYTF. Based on the CDR3 plus reference TRBV2 and TRBJ1-2, the full variable domain is EPEVTQTPSHQVTQMGQEVILRCVPISNHLYFYWYRQILGQKVEFLVSFYNNEISEKSEIFDDQFSVERPDGSNFTLKIRSTKLEDSAMYFCASSAPGHPMSFYTFGSGTRLTVV.

V and J are TRBV6-5 and TRBJ1-2, with TRBD1 matching 9 bases. With 5 bases clipped from V and 4 bases from J, the junction kept 5 bases outside the gene matches. Germline CDR1 reads MNHEY; CDR2 reads SVGAGI. CDR3 length: 14 residues. CDR3 in amino acids: CASSIQGAGYGYTF. In nucleotides, the CDR3 is TGTGCCAGCAGTATACAGGGGGCCGGCTATGGCTACACCTTC.

This chain connects TRBV5-8 to TRBJ2-7; maybe TRBD1 (6 bases). Trimming left V 2 bases short and J 0 bases short, with 12 bases between. Per germline, CDR1 SGHTS and CDR2 YDEGEE. The length of the CDR3 is 15 residues. The chain's CDR3 is CASSLPPGHSYEQYF. The CDR3 DNA follows: TGTGCCAGCAGCTTACCGCCGGGACACTCCTACGAGCAGTACTTC.

This clone has just a few counts. The rearrangement joins TRBV4-1 to TRBJ1-1, with D possibly being TRBD1 (5 bases). CDR3 size: 14 residues. The germline V gene has CDR1 MGHRA and CDR2 YSYEKL. The V gene lost 5 bases and the J gene lost 5 bases, with 15 bases spanning the gap. CDR3 sequence (DNA): TGCGCCAGCAGCTCCCCGACAGCCAGAACTGAAGCTTTCTTT. It codes for CASSSPTARTEAFF.

The gene calls are TRBV29-1 and TRBJ2-7; a weak D match, TRBD1 (6 bases). The V end was cut by 1 base, the J end by 2 bases, with 12 bases between. The germline V gene has CDR1 SQVTM and CDR2 ANQGSEA. The CDR3 length is 14 residues. CDR3: CSVEGSGQPYEQYF. CDR3 DNA: TGCAGCGTTGAAGGTTCGGGACAACCCTACGAGCAGTACTTC.

The chain couples TRBV10-3 to TRBJ2-7, with D possibly matching TRBD2 (6 bases). Germline V gene sequence: CDR1 ENHRY, CDR2 SYGVKD. V was clipped by 10 bases and J by 3 bases, with 16 bases between them. The CDR3 is 13 residues long. The CDR3 protein is CATNGDFDYEQYF. The CDR3 nucleotides read TGTGCCACTAATGGGGACTTCGACTACGAGCAGTACTTC.

The chain joins TRBV14 to TRBJ2-7; D is unclear. The germline V and J ends were trimmed by 1 base and 4 bases, with 8 bases remaining between them. CDR3 length: 13 residues. Germline values: CDR1 SGHDN, CDR2 FVKESK. The CDR3 spells CASSQVRFYEQYF. For the CDR3, the DNA is TGTGCCAGCAGCCAAGTTCGGTTTTACGAGCAGTACTTC.

The chain employs TRBV5-4 and TRBJ1-4; a possible D gene is TRBD1 (5 bases). The CDR3 sequence is 14 residues long. Looked up from germline, CDR1 is SGHNT and CDR2 is YYREEE (reference sequence). Trimming cost V 4 bases and J 7 bases, with 14 bases left between them. CDR3 amino acids: CASSPDAGVEKLFF. DNA of the CDR3: TGTGCCAGCAGCCCGGACGCGGGGGTTGAAAAACTGTTTTTT.